This is a list of T cell receptor beta chains from one sample in a study of blood T cell repertoires in COVID-19. TCRdb's copy holds only in-frame clones and misses some; the assay was immunoSEQ multiplex PCR. In the table there are tens of thousands of clones, around 91% of which are singletons. The sequenced sample was peripheral blood. The receptors originated from a human donor in a cohort sampled during active COVID-19. CDR3s include the opening cysteine and the closing phenylalanine or tryptophan. The D gene is left open where the match is weak. Size is stated for part of the rows, as once, few or many counts, or as a class when the clone is expanded.

v_call,d_call,clone_size,j_call,cdr3_nt,cdr3_aa
TRBV3-1/TRBV3-2,NA,NA,TRBJ2-7,TGTGCCAGCCCTACGTACGAGCAGTACTTC,CASPTYEQYF
TRBV27,TRBD1,NA,TRBJ1-6,TGTGCCAGCAGTGATCCGGGACAGGGAAATTCACCCCTCCACTTT,CASSDPGQGNSPLHF
TRBV19,TRBD1,NA,TRBJ1-4,TGTGCCAGTAGTATCCCGGGACAGGCCGACACTAATGAAAAACTGTTTTTT,CASSIPGQADTNEKLFF
TRBV7-8,NA,NA,TRBJ1-1,TGTGCCAGCAGCTTAGGTTCCCTAGGTTTTGAAGCTTTCTTT,CASSLGSLGFEAFF
TRBV24-1,TRBD1,NA,TRBJ2-7,TGTGCCACCGATAGGGGACAGCCTACCTACGAGCAGTACTTC,CATDRGQPTYEQYF
TRBV19,NA,NA,TRBJ1-5,TGTGCCAGTACCCCTCGGTGGGTAGACTACAATCAGCCCCAGCATTTT,CASTPRWVDYNQPQHF
TRBV6-2/TRBV6-3,NA,NA,TRBJ1-1,TGTGCCAGCAGTTCCCCCTCTTGGACAGCGTTTGAAGCTTTCTTT,CASSSPSWTAFEAFF
TRBV11-2,TRBD1,NA,TRBJ1-1,TGTGCCAGCAGCTACTTGGACAGGGTTACCCGGCAGGGAACTGAAGCTTTCTTT,CASSYLDRVTRQGTEAFF
TRBV5-6,NA,NA,TRBJ2-7,TGTGCCAGCAGCGCAGGACAGACCTTCTACGAGCAGTACTTC,CASSAGQTFYEQYF
TRBV4-2,TRBD2,once,TRBJ2-7,TGTGCCAGCAGCCAAGATCCGGGGGGTCCGCTCTACGAGCAGTACTTC,CASSQDPGGPLYEQYF
TRBV5-1,NA,NA,TRBJ2-3,TGCGCCAGCAGCTTGACTCATAGTGGCACAGATACGCAGTATTTT,CASSLTHSGTDTQYF
TRBV29-1,NA,few,TRBJ1-1,TGCAGCGTTGACCGGCCCCTGGGCGCTGAAGCTTTCTTT,CSVDRPLGAEAFF
TRBV6-5,NA,NA,TRBJ1-1,TGTGCCAGTACCGGACAGATGAACACTGAAGCTTTCTTT,CASTGQMNTEAFF
TRBV29-1,NA,NA,TRBJ2-1,TGCAGCTGCGGACAATTCTCCTACAATGAGCAGTTCTTC,CSCGQFSYNEQFF
TRBV2,TRBD1,once,TRBJ1-2,TGTGCCAGCAGCGTACCGGGACAGGGTTCTGGCTACACCTTC,CASSVPGQGSGYTF
TRBV27,TRBD1,NA,TRBJ1-1,TGTGCCAGCAGTGACAGGGCAAAGTCTGAAGCTTTCTTT,CASSDRAKSEAFF
TRBV27,NA,NA,TRBJ2-4,TGTGCCAGCAGTTTAGGGGGGGCCAAAAACATTCAGTACTTC,CASSLGGAKNIQYF
TRBV18,TRBD1,NA,TRBJ1-6,TGTGCCAGCTCACCCCAATTTCGGACAGGGAATAATTCACCCCTCCACTTT,CASSPQFRTGNNSPLHF
TRBV11-2,NA,NA,TRBJ1-1,TGTGCCAGCAGCTTAAAACAGGGCTTTCAGGACACTGAAGCTTTCTTT,CASSLKQGFQDTEAFF
TRBV28,NA,NA,TRBJ1-2,TGTGCCAGCAGCATGCCAGAACAGGGTTCGGGCTATGGCTACACCTTC,CASSMPEQGSGYGYTF
TRBV28,NA,once,TRBJ2-3,TGTGCCAGCAGCAAAATGACAGAATCTAGAGGAGATACGCAGTATTTT,CASSKMTESRGDTQYF
TRBV19,TRBD1,NA,TRBJ1-4,TGTGCCAGTAGGGCCACCGGGACAGGGGCTGAAAAACTGTTTTTT,CASRATGTGAEKLFF
TRBV13,NA,NA,TRBJ1-1,TGTGCCAGCAGCTCCCTGCGGGACGGCACTGAAGCTTTCTTT,CASSSLRDGTEAFF
TRBV5-1,TRBD2,NA,TRBJ2-7,TGCGCCAGCAGCTATGCCCCTCCGGGGCGGGGGGGCTACGAGCAGTACTTC,CASSYAPPGRGGYEQYF
TRBV7-7,NA,NA,TRBJ2-2,TGTGCCAGCAGCCCAACAAGAGTCAGGGAAGGCACCGGGGAGCTGTTTTTT,CASSPTRVREGTGELFF
TRBV11-2,NA,NA,TRBJ2-1,TGTGCCAGCAGCCTGGAAAGGGGGTCTCAAAACAATGAGCAGTTCTTC,CASSLERGSQNNEQFF
TRBV2,TRBD1,NA,TRBJ1-2,TGTGCCAGCGCACGAGGACAGGATAGCTATGGCTACACCTTC,CASARGQDSYGYTF
TRBV6-1,NA,NA,TRBJ2-7,TGTGCCAGCAGTGACGGGGGGCTGAGCTCCTACGAGCAGTACTTC,CASSDGGLSSYEQYF
TRBV11-2,TRBD2,once,TRBJ2-7,TGTGCCAGCAGCTCGGCAGCGGGGGGGTACGAGCAGTACTTC,CASSSAAGGYEQYF
TRBV11-2,TRBD1,NA,TRBJ1-1,TGTGCCAGCAGCCCCGACAGGGGGAACACTGAAGCTTTCTTT,CASSPDRGNTEAFF
TRBV6-5,TRBD2,NA,TRBJ2-7,TGTGCCGGTAGCGGGGGCGCCTACGAGCAGTACTTC,CAGSGGAYEQYF
TRBV4-2,NA,NA,TRBJ1-6,TGTGCCAGCAGCCAAGATTTGGGGGACACTTATAATTCACCCCTCCACTTT,CASSQDLGDTYNSPLHF
TRBV30,TRBD1,NA,TRBJ2-7,TGTGCCTGGGAGAGGACAGGGATGTACGAGCAGTACTTC,CAWERTGMYEQYF
TRBV3-1/TRBV3-2,NA,NA,TRBJ1-2,TGTGCCAGCAGCCAAGATCCGCGGGGGCGCGGCTATGGCTACACCTTC,CASSQDPRGRGYGYTF
TRBV11-2,TRBD1,NA,TRBJ1-5,TGTGCCAGCAGCCTCGGCAGGGGGATCGAGCCCCAGCATTTT,CASSLGRGIEPQHF
TRBV5-8,TRBD2,NA,TRBJ2-7,TGTGCCAGCAGCTTGGTTTTCGTTAGCGGGGGGCCCGCGTACGAGCAGTACTTC,CASSLVFVSGGPAYEQYF
TRBV11-3,NA,NA,TRBJ1-1,TGTGCCAGCAGCCTTACAGTGAACACTGAAGCTTTCTTT,CASSLTVNTEAFF
TRBV9,TRBD1,few,TRBJ2-7,TGTGCCAGCAGCGTAGCGCCGACAGGGTACGAGCAGTACTTC,CASSVAPTGYEQYF
TRBV11-2,TRBD1,NA,TRBJ2-7,TGTGCCAGCAGCTTAGTTGGGGGGGACAGGGGCTCCTACGAGCAGTACTTC,CASSLVGGDRGSYEQYF
TRBV5-8,NA,NA,TRBJ1-6,TGTGCCAGCTCCTTGGGTCCGGAGCACATAGGCTCCTATAATTCACCCCTCCACTTT,CASSLGPEHIGSYNSPLHF
TRBV4-1,TRBD1,once,TRBJ1-2,TGCGCCAGCAGCCAAGGTCTACAGGGGAGAGGCTACACCTTC,CASSQGLQGRGYTF
TRBV5-5,NA,NA,TRBJ2-7,TGTGCCAGCAGCCGAAAAGCCAGGGGGGACTCCTACGAGCAGTACTTC,CASSRKARGDSYEQYF
TRBV11-2,NA,NA,TRBJ2-7,TGTGCCAGCCTAAGAGGGTACGAGCAGTACTTC,CASLRGYEQYF
TRBV4-3,NA,NA,TRBJ1-6,TGCGCCAGCAGCCAAGATGGACTTAGTACACCCCTCCACTTT,CASSQDGLSTPLHF
TRBV7-2,TRBD1,NA,TRBJ1-2,TGTGCCAGCAGCCCTAGGGACAGCTATGGCTACACCTTC,CASSPRDSYGYTF
TRBV27,NA,NA,TRBJ1-1,TGTGCCAGCAGTTTTGAGGTCAGCACTGAAGCTTTCTTT,CASSFEVSTEAFF
TRBV6-1,NA,NA,TRBJ2-7,TGTGCCAGCAGTGAAGATGGGGCCTCCTACGAGCAGTACTTC,CASSEDGASYEQYF
TRBV7-9,TRBD2,NA,TRBJ2-1,TGTGCCAGTGGCTATGGGACTAGCGGGAATGAGCAGTTCTTC,CASGYGTSGNEQFF
TRBV2,TRBD1,NA,TRBJ1-1,TGTGCCAGCATCGGCAGGGGGCGGGGCACTGAAGCTTTCTTT,CASIGRGRGTEAFF
TRBV7-3,NA,NA,TRBJ2-3,TGTGCCAGCAGCTTAGGCCGACAGCCTAGCACAGATACGCAGTATTTT,CASSLGRQPSTDTQYF
TRBV25-1,TRBD1,NA,TRBJ2-7,TGTGCCAGCAGTGAGGACAGGGGGCCGTACGAGCAGTACTTC,CASSEDRGPYEQYF
TRBV28,NA,NA,TRBJ2-7,TGTGCCAGCATACCCGGCGCGGGCTACGAGCAGTACTTC,CASIPGAGYEQYF
TRBV7-2,TRBD1,NA,TRBJ1-5,TGTGCCAGCAGCCCACAGGGGGCTAGCAATCAGCCCCAGCATTTT,CASSPQGASNQPQHF
TRBV12-2,NA,NA,TRBJ1-6,TGTGCAAGTCGCCCTGGAGGGTCACCCCTCCACTTT,CASRPGGSPLHF
TRBV28,NA,NA,TRBJ1-5,TGTGCCAGCAGTTTAGGATCAGGGCTTTATAGCAATCAGCCCCAGCATTTT,CASSLGSGLYSNQPQHF
TRBV30,NA,NA,TRBJ1-2,TGTGCCTGGAGTGTTCTCCCAGTCCTGGGCTACACCTTC,CAWSVLPVLGYTF
TRBV6-5,NA,NA,TRBJ1-1,TGTGCCAGCAAAACAGGGAAGAACACTGAAGCTTTCTTT,CASKTGKNTEAFF